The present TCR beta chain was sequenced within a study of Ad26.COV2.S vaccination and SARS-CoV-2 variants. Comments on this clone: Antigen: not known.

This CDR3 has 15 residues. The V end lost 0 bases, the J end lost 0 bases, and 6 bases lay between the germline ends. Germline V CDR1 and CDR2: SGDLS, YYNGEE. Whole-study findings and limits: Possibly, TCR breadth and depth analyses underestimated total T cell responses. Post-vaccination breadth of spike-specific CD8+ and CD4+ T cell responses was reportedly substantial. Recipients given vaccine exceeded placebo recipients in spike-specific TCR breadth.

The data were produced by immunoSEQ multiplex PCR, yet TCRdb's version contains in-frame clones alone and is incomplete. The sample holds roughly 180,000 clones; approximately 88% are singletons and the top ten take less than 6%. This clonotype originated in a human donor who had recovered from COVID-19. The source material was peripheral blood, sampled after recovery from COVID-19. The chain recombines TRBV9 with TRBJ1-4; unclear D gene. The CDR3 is CASSVGGSTNEKLFF. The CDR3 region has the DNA TGTGCCAGCAGCGTAGGGGGATCAACTAATGAAAAACTGTTTTTT.